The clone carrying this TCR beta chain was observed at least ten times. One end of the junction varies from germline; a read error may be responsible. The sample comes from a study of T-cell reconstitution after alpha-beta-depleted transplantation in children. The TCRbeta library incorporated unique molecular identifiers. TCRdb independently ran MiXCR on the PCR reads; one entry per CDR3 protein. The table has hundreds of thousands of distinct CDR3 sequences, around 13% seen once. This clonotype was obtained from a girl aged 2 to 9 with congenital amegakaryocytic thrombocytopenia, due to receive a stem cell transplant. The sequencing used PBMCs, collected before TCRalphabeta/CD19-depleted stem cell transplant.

CDR3 in amino acids: CSARGRTVGDEQLF. CDR3 DNA: TGCAGTGCTAGAGGCCGGACGGTTGGGGATGAGCAGCTCTTC. The rearrangement joins TRBV20-1 to TRBJ2-1; no reliable D call. There are 14 residues in the CDR3. CDR1 and CDR2 (germline): DFQATT, SNEGSKA (reference sequence).